The 17 T cell receptor beta chains listed next were all sequenced from one sample in a study of cytomegalovirus exposure and HLA in healthy donors. Only in-frame clones appear in the TCRdb table, and some are missing; sequencing was by immunoSEQ multiplex PCR. The sample carries fewer than 140,000 clones, approximately 90% recorded once. The specimen was PBMCs. These receptors all stem from a young woman in good health and CMV-seropositive.

The V gene is TRBV27, the J gene TRBJ1-2; 10 positions match TRBD1. The junction had 4 bases not matched to a gene; V was cut back by 6 bases and J by 3 bases. This CDR3 region has 14 residues. Germline-derived CDR1 and CDR2 are MNHEY and SMNVEV (reference sequence). The DNA for the CDR3 is TGTGCCAGCAGGGTGACAGGGGGCTACTATGGCTACACCTTC. Encoded protein: CASRVTGGYYGYTF.

The gene calls are TRBV5-1 and TRBJ2-1, with D possibly matching TRBD2 (5 bases). Germline V gene lookup returns CDR1 SGHRS and CDR2 YFSETQ. V was pared by 2 bases and J by 0 bases, with 12 bases between. This CDR3 comprises 16 residues. The CDR3 loop is CASSFRRSSSYNEQFF. CDR3 nucleotides: TGCGCCAGCAGCTTCCGGAGGTCAAGCTCCTACAATGAGCAGTTCTTC. The whole variable domain, remainder taken from reference TRBV5-1 and TRBJ2-1, is KAGVTQTPRYLIKTRGQQVTLSCSPISGHRSVSWYQQTPGQGLQFLFEYFSETQRNKGNFPGRFSGRQFSNSRSEMNVSTLELGDSALYLCASSFRRSSSYNEQFFGPGTRLTVL.

J is TRBJ1-1 and V is TRBV4-3; 7 bases fit TRBD1. The junction had 8 bases not matched to a gene; V was cut back by 0 bases and J by 1 base. This CDR3 is built from 17 residues. From germline, CDR1 is LGHNA and CDR2 YSLEER. The CDR3 DNA reads TGCGCCAGCAGCCAAGAGTCTTGGGACAGAAAGAACACTGAAGCTTTCTTT. Translation gives CASSQESWDRKNTEAFF.

The gene calls are TRBV27 and TRBJ2-7; tentatively, D is TRBD2 (6 bases). The V end lost 5 bases, the J end lost 6 bases, and 14 bases lay between the germline ends. The CDR3 has 13 amino acids. CDR1 and CDR2 from the germline V gene are MNHEY and SMNVEV (reference sequence). CDR3 coding DNA: TGTGCCAGCAGTACGTTAGGAGGGACCGAGCAGTACGTC. It codes for CASSTLGGTEQYV.

Worth noting for this clone: The same CDR3 arises from other DNA sequences in this sample as well. The V and J genes are TRBV5-6 and TRBJ2-3; perhaps TRBD2 as D (6 bases). Per germline, CDR1 SGHDT and CDR2 YYEEEE. Trimming removed 4 bases from V and 0 bases from J, with 9 bases in between. The length of the CDR3 is 14 residues. The CDR3 spells CASSLGTSTDTQYF. Written as DNA, the CDR3 is TGTGCCAGCAGCCTAGGGACTAGCACAGATACGCAGTATTTT.

This clone was recorded once. The chain links TRBV18 to TRBJ1-6, with TRBD1 as a possible D gene (5 bases). Trimming stripped 1 base from V and 2 bases from J, with 9 bases between. Germline-derived CDR1 and CDR2 are KGHSH and LQKENI. The CDR3 runs to 16 residues. The CDR3 sequence: CASSPRRQTYNSPLHF. The CDR3, as DNA: TGTGCCAGCTCACCACGGAGACAGACCTATAATTCACCCCTCCACTTT.

This chain connects TRBV27 to TRBJ2-2; 11 nucleotides agree with TRBD1. Trimming removed 2 bases from V and 3 bases from J; junction bases left unmatched: 2. The germline V gene encodes CDR1 MNHEY and CDR2 SMNVEV (reference sequence). The CDR3 consists of 16 residues. CDR3 amino acids: CASSLGQGAHTGELFF. DNA for the CDR3: TGTGCCAGCAGTTTAGGACAGGGGGCCCACACCGGGGAGCTGTTTTTT.

The chain is built from TRBV10-1 and TRBJ2-7; 12 positions agree with TRBD1. With V trimmed by 7 bases and J by 4 bases, 8 bases remained unmatched. Germline values: CDR1 WNHNN, CDR2 SYGVQD (reference sequence). The length of the CDR3 is 15 residues. CDR3 coding DNA: TGCGCCAGCACTGGGACAGGGGGCGGTCTTTACGAGCAGTACGTC. Protein sequence: CASTGTGGGLYEQYV.

The V and J genes are TRBV10-1 and TRBJ2-7; D ambiguous. Germline CDR1 and CDR2: WNHNN and SYGVQD (reference sequence). This CDR3 contains 14 residues. V lost 3 bases, J lost 2 bases, and 11 bases lay in between. This CDR3 reads CASSDEPYPYEQYF. Written as DNA, the CDR3 is TGCGCCAGCAGTGACGAGCCCTACCCCTACGAGCAGTACTTC.

V gene TRBV4-1 combines with J gene TRBJ1-6, with TRBD1 identical over 7 bases. With V trimmed by 3 bases and J by 9 bases, 8 bases remained unmatched. Germline values: CDR1 MGHRA, CDR2 YSYEKL. The length of the CDR3 is 15 residues. CDR3 coding DNA: TGCGCCAGCAGCCATCCCGACAGGGCGGGTTCACCCCTCCACTTT. Translating gives CASSHPDRAGSPLHF.

This clone has just one count. The V and J genes are TRBV29-1 and TRBJ2-2; the D is unclear. In germline, CDR1 is SQVTM, CDR2 ANQGSEA. This CDR3 is built from 13 residues. The V and J ends lost 4 bases and 0 bases respectively, with 6 bases between them. The CDR3 sequence is CSVAQTNTGELFF. DNA for the CDR3: TGCAGCGTTGCCCAAACGAACACCGGGGAGCTGTTTTTT.

This rearrangement joins TRBV7-6 to TRBJ1-5; D remains ambiguous. V was cut by 2 bases and J by 0 bases, with 8 bases left in between. This CDR3 has 15 amino acids. From germline, CDR1 is SGHVS and CDR2 FNYEAQ. The chain's CDR3 is CASSLTGDSNQPQHF. DNA for the CDR3: TGTGCCAGCAGCTTAACCGGGGATAGCAATCAGCCCCAGCATTTT.

The chain uses TRBV2 and TRBJ2-4, with a possible D match to TRBD2 (6 bases). Between the trimmed V and J ends, which lost 2 bases and 0 bases, there was a span of 17 bases. Germline V gene data show CDR1 as SNHLY and CDR2 as FYNNEI. The CDR3 totals 18 residues. DNA for the CDR3: TGTGCCAGCAGTGAAAGGGGACTGGCGGGGTTAGCCAAAAACATTCAGTACTTC. Translating gives CASSERGLAGLAKNIQYF.

This clone was recorded once. V gene TRBV10-3 combines with J gene TRBJ2-5; weak D call: TRBD2 (5 bases). The V gene lost 10 bases and the J gene lost 4 bases, with 10 bases spanning the gap. CDR1 and CDR2 (germline): ENHRY, SYGVKD. The CDR3 loop spans 11 amino acids. CDR3 nucleotides: TGTGCCACCGCCCGGGGAGAGACCCAGTACTTC. Amino acid sequence: CATARGETQYF.

In this sample, this clone turned up once. The chain uses TRBV2 and TRBJ2-1; 7 bases align to TRBD1. CDR3 length: 14 residues. Trimming at V came to 8 bases and at J to 3 bases, leaving 7 bases not matched to a gene. Looked up from germline, CDR1 is SNHLY and CDR2 is FYNNEI. The CDR3 DNA follows: TGTGCCAGCGGGAGACAGGGCCTCTACAATGAGCAGTTCTTC. Amino acids: CASGRQGLYNEQFF.

The rearrangement links TRBV25-1 to TRBJ2-2; 10 bases are a match to TRBD1. The CDR3 is made up of 15 amino acids. V trimming: 3 bases; J trimming: 3 bases; junction bases outside the gene matches: 1. Germline CDR1 MGHDK, CDR2 SYGVNS. CDR3 DNA: TGTGCCAGCAGTGACGGGACAGGGGACACCGGGGAGCTGTTTTTT. Its translation: CASSDGTGDTGELFF.

The CDR3 is CASSFGRARKLFF. CDR3 in DNA: TGTGCCAGCAGTTTCGGCAGGGCGAGGAAACTGTTTTTT. The rearrangement uses TRBV28 and TRBJ1-4, with D perhaps matching TRBD1 (5 bases). V was cut by 3 bases and J by 11 bases, with 13 bases left in between. This CDR3 region has 13 residues. CDR1 and CDR2 from the germline V gene are MDHEN and SYDVKM.